The 19 T cell receptor beta chains below were found in one sample sequenced in a study of blood T cell repertoires in COVID-19 (dated by TCRdb to 2020 to 2022). The library came from the immunoSEQ multiplex PCR assay. The immuneACCESS repertoire file appears here via TCRdb, limited to in-frame rearrangements. These files lack a portion of the clones; in checked studies, under half of the deficit traces to unresolved V genes, and the cause of the others is not known. The table for this sample lists tens of thousands of clones; 76% of them were counted only once. The ten biggest clones cover 50% of the sample. The sample consisted of peripheral blood. Receptor source: a woman of 80 years or more with acute or convalescent COVID-19.

The V and J genes are TRBV4-1 and TRBJ2-1, with TRBD2 matching 12 bases. CDR1 and CDR2 (germline): MGHRA, YSYEKL. The CDR3 contains 16 residues. Losses at the gene ends were 2 bases for V and 4 bases for J; bases not matched to a gene: 3. CDR3: CASSQLAGGLYNEQFF. DNA for the CDR3: TGCGCCAGCAGCCAACTAGCGGGGGGGTTGTACAATGAGCAGTTCTTC.

This clone has a handful of counts. V is TRBV30 and J is TRBJ1-2; a weak D match, TRBD1 (5 bases). The germline V and J ends were trimmed by 3 bases and 3 bases, with 11 bases remaining between them. CDR1 is GTSNPN and CDR2 is SVGIG in the germline V gene (reference sequence). This CDR3 is 13 amino acids long. The CDR3: CAWRRDAYYGYTF. The CDR3 DNA is TGTGCCTGGAGGCGGGACGCATACTATGGCTACACCTTC.

The chain combines TRBV29-1 with TRBJ2-3, with 9 bases aligning to TRBD2. CDR3 length: 12 amino acids. Germline-derived CDR1 and CDR2 are SQVTM and ANQGSEA. Trimming took 4 bases from V and 7 from J; bases not matched to a gene: 3. CDR3 sequence (DNA): TGCAGCGTTGGGACTAGCGCAAATACGCAGTATTTT. This translates into CSVGTSANTQYF.

The rearrangement joins TRBV5-8 to TRBJ2-3; 7 bases are a match to TRBD1. Trimming removed 5 bases from V and 1 base from J; junction bases left unmatched: 13. The CDR3 covers 17 residues. Germline-derived CDR1 and CDR2 are SGHTS and YDEGEE. This CDR3 is CASRSTLGTDRTDTQYF. CDR3 sequence (DNA): TGTGCCAGCAGAAGTACCCTCGGGACAGACCGCACAGATACGCAGTATTTT.

This chain uses TRBV7-2 with TRBJ1-3; 8 bases match TRBD1. Germline loops: CDR1 SGHTA, CDR2 FQGNSA. The ends lost 0 bases at V and 7 bases at J; junction bases unmatched: 5. CDR3 length equals 15 residues. Here the CDR3 reads CASSLASGGRNTIYF. The CDR3 nucleotides read TGTGCCAGCAGCTTAGCGTCAGGGGGCCGTAACACCATATATTTT.

The chain employs TRBV29-1 and TRBJ2-3; 11 bases agree with TRBD2. V was clipped by 3 bases and J by 2 bases; unmatched bases: 13. This CDR3 is 18 amino acids long. Germline V gene data show CDR1 as SQVTM and CDR2 as ANQGSEA. The CDR3 sequence is CSVEPSGRYNPSTDTQYF. The DNA for the CDR3 is TGCAGCGTTGAGCCTAGCGGGAGGTACAATCCTTCCACAGATACGCAGTATTTT.

The chain is built from TRBV30 and TRBJ1-1; D may be TRBD1 (5 bases). The length of the CDR3 is 13 residues. Germline V gene lookup returns CDR1 GTSNPN and CDR2 SVGIG (reference sequence). V was trimmed by 2 bases and J by 0 bases, leaving 7 bases between them. The CDR3 DNA reads TGTGCCTGGAGTAGGGGTATGAACACTGAAGCTTTCTTT. Translating it yields CAWSRGMNTEAFF.

This clone showed up just a few times. DNA for the CDR3: TGCGCCAGCAGCCAAGTACCTAGCGGGAGAGGCAATGAGCAGTTCTTC. As protein: CASSQVPSGRGNEQFF. The chain joins TRBV4-1 to TRBJ2-1, with 10 bases matching TRBD2. The V segment lost 1 base and the J segment 6 bases; nucleotides outside the gene matches: 6. This CDR3 has 16 residues. The germline V gene has CDR1 MGHRA and CDR2 YSYEKL.

This sequence joins TRBV11-3 and TRBJ2-1; D gene unclear. The CDR3 is 13 residues long. V gave up 2 bases and J gave up 9 bases, with 11 bases separating them. Per germline, CDR1 SGHNT and CDR2 YENEEA. The CDR3 region is CASSLSQRSEQFF. In DNA, the CDR3 is TGTGCCAGCAGCTTATCCCAGCGAAGTGAGCAGTTCTTC.

V is TRBV9 and J is TRBJ2-3, with 12 positions matching TRBD1. The CDR3 is made up of 19 amino acids. Looked up from germline, CDR1 is SGDLS and CDR2 is YYNGEE. V shed 0 bases, J shed 3 bases, and the junction held 11 bases outside the gene matches. The CDR3 DNA reads as TGTGCCAGCAGCGTAGCCTATGGGACAGGGGGCATTTGGACAGATACGCAGTATTTT. Translating it yields CASSVAYGTGGIWTDTQYF.

The chain is built from TRBV6-5 and TRBJ1-4; D ambiguous. This CDR3 is 14 amino acids long. Per germline, CDR1 MNHEY and CDR2 SVGAGI. V was trimmed by 6 bases and J by 8 bases, leaving 16 bases between them. The CDR3 here is CASSRVAVSEKLFF. CDR3 nucleotide sequence: TGTGCCAGCAGCCGGGTGGCGGTGAGCGAAAAACTGTTTTTT.

V usage is TRBV19 and J usage is TRBJ1-1; weak D call: TRBD1 (5 bases). CDR1 LNHDA and CDR2 SQIVND come from the germline V gene (reference sequence). CDR3 length equals 15 residues. V lost 2 bases, J lost 4 bases, and 14 bases lay in between. The CDR3 region is CASSILGRVGTEAFF. The CDR3, as DNA: TGTGCCAGTAGTATACTAGGCAGGGTGGGCACTGAAGCTTTCTTT.

J is TRBJ2-7 and V is TRBV12-1; TRBD2, the D gene given by the table, was not confirmed from the DNA. TRBV12-1 is a listed pseudogene. This CDR3 comprises 9 residues. The CDR3 DNA reads as TGTGCCTGGGGGGGGTCCCAGTACTTC. Its translation is CAWGGSQYF.

A few counts support this clone. The rearrangement links TRBV4-3 to TRBJ2-1; 7 bases match TRBD2. Trimming took 1 base from V and 7 from J; bases not matched to a gene: 7. CDR1 is LGHNA, CDR2 YSLEER, per germline. This CDR3 region has 15 residues. CDR3 residues: CASSQGWREINEQFF. In DNA form, the CDR3 reads TGCGCCAGCAGCCAAGGGTGGCGGGAGATTAATGAGCAGTTCTTC.

J is TRBJ2-7 and V is TRBV4-1; TRBD2 agrees at 7 bases. This CDR3 has 15 amino acids. Germline V gives CDR1 MGHRA, CDR2 YSYEKL. V lost 0 bases, J lost 6 bases, and 8 bases stayed unmatched. The CDR3 here is CASSQESHGEGEQYF. The CDR3 bases are TGCGCCAGCAGCCAAGAGTCGCACGGGGAGGGCGAGCAGTACTTC.

This chain joins TRBV5-6 and TRBJ2-1; D is unresolved. The germline CDR1 and CDR2 sequences are SGHDT and YYEEEE. The V end lost 4 bases, the J end lost 3 bases, and 14 bases lay between the germline ends. The CDR3 loop spans 15 amino acids. The CDR3 nucleotides are TGTGCCAGCAGCCTACCTCGGCGGCTCTACAATGAGCAGTTCTTC. It translates to CASSLPRRLYNEQFF. Together with reference TRBV5-6 and TRBJ2-1, the CDR3 gives the full variable domain: DAGVTQSPTHLIKTRGQQVTLRCSPKSGHDTVSWYQQALGQGPQFIFQYYEEEERQRGNFPDRFSGHQFPNYSSELNVNALLLGDSALYLCASSLPRRLYNEQFFGPGTRLTVL.

J is TRBJ2-5 and V is TRBV29-1; 14 nucleotides align to TRBD2. V lost 4 bases and J lost 9; bases outside the gene matches: 13. Per the germline V gene, CDR1 is SQVTM and CDR2 is ANQGSEA. The CDR3 has 16 amino acids. This CDR3 reads CSVGLAGGPSAGSQYF. DNA of the CDR3: TGCAGCGTTGGACTAGCGGGAGGGCCATCGGCGGGGTCCCAGTACTTC.

This chain joins TRBV18 and TRBJ2-3; 10 bases are shared with TRBD2. The CDR3 is 14 residues long. Germline CDR1 KGHSH, CDR2 LQKENI. Trimming took 0 bases from V and 6 from J; bases not matched to a gene: 0. CDR3 residues: CASSPPSGGDTQYF. Here the CDR3 DNA reads TGTGCCAGCTCACCACCTAGCGGGGGGGATACGCAGTATTTT.

The chain recombines TRBV4-3 with TRBJ2-1; 10 bases are shared with TRBD2. Germline CDR1 is LGHNA and CDR2 is YSLEER. The CDR3 has 14 amino acids. The V segment lost 8 bases and the J segment 3 bases; nucleotides outside the gene matches: 4. The CDR3 reads CASGGLADYNEQFF. CDR3 coding DNA: TGCGCCAGCGGAGGACTAGCGGACTACAATGAGCAGTTCTTC.